Below, 10 T cell receptor beta chains from the same sample are listed, as sequenced in a study of patients and donors after allogeneic stem cell transplantation. Via MiXCR, TCRdb re-called the RT-PCR reads, giving one row per CDR3 protein. The table lists about 160,000 distinct CDR3 sequences, approximately 24% of them singletons, with about 25% in the top ten. Sequences were obtained from blood, either unsorted or a sorted T cell fraction (not recorded which). The receptors originated from a human donor who was either an allogeneic HSCT recipient or a stem cell or donor lymphocyte infusion donor (not recorded which). It is not recorded whose cells these are; they may come from a transplant donor.

The sample holds many counts of this clonotype. The V gene is TRBV3-1, the J gene TRBJ1-1; unclear D gene. The CDR3 spans 12 residues. Germline CDR1 and CDR2: LGHDT and YNNKEL (reference sequence). The V end was cut by 6 bases, the J end by 1 base, with 6 bases between. The CDR3 reads CASRHRNTEAFF. The CDR3 coding sequence is TGTGCCAGCAGGCACAGGAACACTGAAGCTTTCTTT.

This chain links TRBV12-3 or TRBV12-4 with TRBJ1-1; D perhaps matches TRBD1 (5 bases). This CDR3 comprises 14 residues. Trimming left V 6 bases short and J 3 bases short, with 14 bases between. The chain's CDR3 is CASRTGTWDTEAFF. The CDR3 coding sequence is TGTGCCAGCAGGACCGGGACCTGGGACACTGAAGCTTTCTTT.

J is TRBJ2-1 and V is TRBV12-3 or TRBV12-4; D uncertain. The ends were cut back, 7 bases at V and 7 bases at J, with 14 bases in the middle. This CDR3 is 13 amino acids long. The CDR3: CASTNLLQNEQFF. CDR3 bases: TGTGCCAGCACCAATCTCCTACAAAATGAGCAGTTCTTC.

J is TRBJ2-5 and V is TRBV4-2, with a possible D match to TRBD1 (5 bases). Trimming took off 0 bases at V and 5 bases at J, with 19 bases between the two ends. Looked up from germline, CDR1 is LGHNA and CDR2 is YNFKEQ. CDR3 length: 17 amino acids. The CDR3 spells CASSQDPATISGETQYF. In DNA, the CDR3 is TGTGCCAGCAGCCAAGATCCAGCGACAATTTCAGGGGAGACCCAGTACTTC.

The chain employs TRBV12-3 or TRBV12-4 and TRBJ1-2; D call uncertain. Trimming removed 8 bases from V and 1 base from J, with 11 bases in between. This CDR3 region has 13 residues. CDR3 amino acids: CASGVGFNYGYTF. The CDR3 coding sequence is TGTGCCAGCGGGGTGGGGTTTAACTATGGCTACACCTTC.

This rearrangement joins TRBV20-1 to TRBJ2-2; 7 positions match TRBD2. Germline CDR1 is DFQATT and CDR2 is SNEGSKA (reference sequence). The CDR3 sequence is 12 residues long. J gave up 3 bases and V 5 bases, and 0 bases lay outside the gene matches. CDR3 sequence (DNA): TGCAGTGCTGGGAGGGACACCGGGGAGCTGTTTTTT. It encodes CSAGRDTGELFF.

This clonotype showed up just a few times. The chain combines TRBV20-1 with TRBJ1-1; TRBD1 matches 9 bases. Germline CDR1 reads DFQATT; CDR2 reads SNEGSKA (reference sequence). CDR3 size: 14 residues. After removal of 3 bases from V and 6 bases from J, the junction contained 8 bases not matched to a gene. Written as DNA, the CDR3 is TGCAGTGCTAGTAGTCGGGACAGGGTGTCTGAAGCTTTCTTT. It specifies CSASSRDRVSEAFF.

V usage is TRBV9 and J usage is TRBJ1-2; no clear D gene. Germline CDR1 reads SGDLS; CDR2 reads YYNGEE. V dropped 0 bases and J dropped 2 bases, with 8 bases sitting between them. CDR3 length: 14 residues. CDR3 nucleotides: TGTGCCAGCAGCGTAGACTCGGGAAACTATGGCTACACCTTC. Residues: CASSVDSGNYGYTF.

The chain employs TRBV7-3 and TRBJ2-2; no clear D. From germline, CDR1 is SGHTA and CDR2 FQGTGA. Between the trimmed V and J ends, which lost 5 bases and 5 bases, there was a span of 12 bases. CDR3 length: 14 amino acids. The CDR3 DNA reads TGTGCCAGCAGCCCCACAGTAGCAACCGGGGAGCTGTTTTTT. It codes for CASSPTVATGELFF.

The chain employs TRBV28 and TRBJ2-3; D unclear. Germline V lookup: CDR1 MDHEN, CDR2 SYDVKM. The ends were cut back, 5 bases at V and 4 bases at J, with 13 bases in the middle. This CDR3 is built from 14 residues. Here the CDR3 DNA reads TGTGCCAGCAGTCCCGCCCCGAGGTCAGATACGCAGTATTTT. Translation gives CASSPAPRSDTQYF. Supplemented by reference TRBV28 and TRBJ2-3, the full variable domain reads DVKVTQSSRYLVKRTGEKVFLECVQDMDHENMFWYRQDPGLGLRLIYFSYDVKMKEKGDIPEGYSVSREKKERFSLILESASTNQTSMYLCASSPAPRSDTQYFGPGTRLTVL.